The 10 T cell receptor beta chains listed next were all sequenced from one sample in a study of blood T cell repertoires in COVID-19. Assay: immunoSEQ multiplex PCR; the TCRdb copy retains only in-frame clones and omits some. The sample yields 110,000 or so clones, over 75% seen once. Source material: peripheral blood. The receptors were sampled from a man aged 45-60 years with acute or convalescent COVID-19.

V and J are TRBV30 and TRBJ1-2, with D perhaps matching TRBD1 (5 bases). This CDR3 region has 13 residues. Trimming took off 0 bases at V and 6 bases at J, with 11 bases between the two ends. CDR1 GTSNPN and CDR2 SVGIG come from the germline V gene (reference sequence). CDR3: CAWSVIRQNGYTF. In DNA, the CDR3 is TGTGCCTGGAGTGTAATTAGACAGAATGGCTACACCTTC.

The genes are TRBV5-1 and TRBJ1-5; 7 nucleotides match TRBD1. Germline loops: CDR1 SGHRS, CDR2 YFSETQ. The CDR3 runs 14 residues. J gave up 2 bases and V 2 bases, and 1 base lay outside the gene matches. This chain's CDR3 is CASSLGTGNQPQHF. Written as DNA, the CDR3 is TGCGCCAGCAGCTTAGGGACAGGCAATCAGCCCCAGCATTTT.

The V call is TRBV6-2 or TRBV6-3, the J call TRBJ1-6; D is perhaps TRBD1 (5 bases). The V and J ends lost 4 bases and 7 bases respectively, with 11 bases between them. The CDR3 runs to 14 residues. Germline V CDR1 and CDR2: MNHEY, SVGEGT. The CDR3 protein is CASSSGHLNSPLHF. CDR3 nucleotides: TGTGCCAGCAGTTCCGGACACTTGAATTCACCCCTCCACTTT.

The chain carries TRBV19 and TRBJ1-5; weak D call: TRBD1 (5 bases). V lost 6 bases, J lost 11 bases, and 20 bases lay in between. The germline gives CDR1 LNHDA, CDR2 SQIVND (reference sequence). The CDR3 is 14 residues long. The CDR3 bases are TGTGCCAGTAGCGGGGGGAACAGGCAGGTATCCCAGCATTTT. This encodes CASSGGNRQVSQHF.

This rearrangement joins TRBV5-1 to TRBJ2-7, with 7 bases fitting TRBD1. V gave up 2 bases and J gave up 3 bases; unmatched junction bases: 8. The CDR3 has 15 amino acids. Germline CDR1 and CDR2: SGHRS and YFSETQ. The CDR3 spells CASSFPTGVNYEQYF. The CDR3 DNA sequence: TGCGCCAGCAGCTTCCCTACAGGGGTGAACTACGAGCAGTACTTC.

The chain links TRBV27 to TRBJ1-2; 9 bases are a match to TRBD1. Unmatched junction bases numbered 7, after V lost 5 bases and J lost 3 bases. Looked up from germline, CDR1 is MNHEY and CDR2 is SMNVEV (reference sequence). The CDR3 runs to 15 residues. The DNA for the CDR3 is TGTGCCAGCAGTGGACGGACAGGGGATTACTATGGCTACACCTTC. Translation: CASSGRTGDYYGYTF.

J is TRBJ1-2 and V is TRBV19, with TRBD1 as a possible D gene (5 bases). The CDR3 length is 14 residues. Trimming stripped 9 bases from V and 0 bases from J, with 14 bases between. Looked up from germline, CDR1 is LNHDA and CDR2 is SQIVND (reference sequence). CDR3 protein: CASAVGLANYGYTF. The CDR3 bases are TGTGCCAGCGCTGTGGGACTAGCTAACTATGGCTACACCTTC.

This clone appeared once. The chain links TRBV5-1 to TRBJ1-1; D unresolved. Germline assignment: CDR1 SGHRS and CDR2 YFSETQ. The CDR3 contains 12 residues. V lost 0 bases, J lost 7 bases, and 7 bases lay in between. The CDR3 reads CASSLAGLEAFF. CDR3 sequence (DNA): TGCGCCAGCAGCTTGGCGGGTCTTGAAGCTTTCTTT.

The genes are TRBV27 and TRBJ1-2; D possibly corresponds to TRBD1 (5 bases). The CDR3 sequence is 13 residues long. V lost 3 bases and J lost 8, with 13 bases in between. Germline loops: CDR1 MNHEY, CDR2 SMNVEV (reference sequence). The chain's CDR3 is CASSFRQGTGYTF. The CDR3 nucleotides are TGTGCCAGCAGTTTCCGGCAGGGAACCGGCTACACCTTC.

The chain combines TRBV6-5 with TRBJ1-2; 8 positions agree with TRBD1. This CDR3 spans 14 amino acids. Germline lookup yields CDR1 MNHEY and CDR2 SVGAGI. J lost 6 bases, V lost 7 bases, and 10 bases had no gene match. CDR3 sequence reads: CASTTGTGYDGYTF. CDR3 coding DNA: TGTGCCAGCACTACCGGGACAGGATACGATGGCTACACCTTC.